The 20 T cell receptor beta chains below were found in one sample sequenced in a study of graft-versus-host responses after intestinal transplantation. Their specific antigens are unknown. The data were produced by immunoSEQ multiplex PCR, yet TCRdb's version contains in-frame clones alone and is incomplete. The table lists tens of thousands of clones, approximately 95% of them singletons, with approximately 0.53% in the top ten. The input for sequencing was unstimulated CD8+ T cells sorted from spleen or lymph node cells, taken before transplant. The receptors originated from a human donor who was the organ donor for an intestinal transplant.

This clone appeared a single time. J is TRBJ2-1 and V is TRBV12-1. TRBV12-1 constitutes a pseudogene. CDR3 size: 17 residues. The CDR3 bases are TGTGCCAGCAGCTTTATTTTTCGGGCTATCTCCTACAATGAGCAGTTCTTC. As protein: CASSFIFRAISYNEQFF.

V is TRBV4-1 and J is TRBJ2-3; TRBD2 aligns across 9 bases. The CDR3 contains 19 residues. The ends lost 2 bases at V and 4 bases at J; junction bases unmatched: 16. Germline loops: CDR1 MGHRA, CDR2 YSYEKL. The CDR3 loop reads CASSQLPPGAGGPPDTQYF. In DNA form, the CDR3 reads TGCGCCAGCAGCCAACTCCCCCCAGGGGCGGGGGGGCCCCCAGATACGCAGTATTTT.

V usage is TRBV13 and J usage is TRBJ1-2; TRBD1 matches at 7 bases. Per germline, CDR1 PRHDT and CDR2 FYEKMQ (reference sequence). CDR3 length equals 13 residues. The V and J ends lost 6 bases and 2 bases, in that order; junction bases with no gene match: 3. This CDR3 reads CASRPQGNYGYTF. The CDR3 coding sequence is TGTGCCAGCAGACCACAGGGGAACTATGGCTACACCTTC.

V usage is TRBV7-6 and J usage is TRBJ1-4; D is unresolved. Germline lookup yields CDR1 SGHVS and CDR2 FNYEAQ. The CDR3 is 13 amino acids. Trimming cost V 1 base and J 7 bases, with 7 bases left between them. The CDR3 loop reads CASSLGSSEKLFF. The CDR3, as DNA: TGTGCCAGCAGCTTAGGGAGTTCTGAAAAACTGTTTTTT.

The chain employs TRBV30 and TRBJ2-7; D not resolved. Germline assignment: CDR1 GTSNPN and CDR2 SVGIG (reference sequence). The CDR3 extends over 12 amino acids. Trimming removed 2 bases from V and 6 bases from J, with 11 bases in between. CDR3 loop: CAWSPKGSEQYF. As DNA, the CDR3 is TGTGCCTGGAGTCCCAAAGGGTCCGAGCAGTACTTC.

V usage is TRBV10-2 and J usage is TRBJ2-7; a weak D match, TRBD1 (5 bases). V lost 7 bases and J 0 bases, leaving 13 bases between the germline ends. The CDR3 contains 14 residues. Germline CDR1 and CDR2: WSHSY and SAAADI. The CDR3 protein is CASKDTSSSYEQYF. The CDR3 nucleotides are TGCGCCAGCAAGGACACTTCGAGCTCCTACGAGCAGTACTTC.

V usage is TRBV9 and J usage is TRBJ2-1, with D perhaps matching TRBD1 or TRBD2 (6 bases each). Germline assignment: CDR1 SGDLS and CDR2 YYNGEE. The germline V and J ends were trimmed by 5 bases and 3 bases, with 12 bases remaining between them. The CDR3 is 14 amino acids. DNA for the CDR3: TGTGCCAGCAGTTTGGAGGGGGGCTACAATGAGCAGTTCTTC. Translating it yields CASSLEGGYNEQFF.

V and J are TRBV4-2 and TRBJ2-3; 13 positions match TRBD2. V lost 4 bases, J lost 3 bases, and 4 bases stayed unmatched. The CDR3 covers 16 residues. Germline V lookup: CDR1 LGHNA, CDR2 YNFKEQ. The CDR3 coding sequence is TGTGCCAGCAGCCCCGAACTAGCGGGGGGGACAGATACGCAGTATTTT. It codes for CASSPELAGGTDTQYF.

The V call is TRBV10-3, the J call TRBJ1-2; D is ambiguous. The V gene's germline CDR1 is ENHRY and CDR2 SYGVKD. The CDR3 is 13 residues long. V lost 6 bases to trimming and J lost 4 bases, with 12 bases between them. CDR3 residues: CAISAEGLYGYTF. The DNA of the CDR3 is TGTGCCATCAGCGCAGAAGGGCTCTATGGCTACACCTTC.

The J gene is TRBJ1-5, the V gene TRBV2; tentatively, D is TRBD1 (5 bases). Germline CDR1 SNHLY, CDR2 FYNNEI. CDR3 length equals 14 residues. The ends were cut back, 1 base at V and 4 bases at J, with 8 bases in the middle. CDR3: CASSEGDANQPQHF. The CDR3 region has the DNA TGTGCCAGCAGTGAAGGGGACGCTAATCAGCCCCAGCATTTT.

A word on this clone: The same CDR3 can be traced to other DNA sequences in this sample. The gene calls are TRBV11-3 and TRBJ2-7, with a tentative D call TRBD1 (5 bases). This CDR3 is built from 13 residues. Germline V gene data show CDR1 as SGHNT and CDR2 as YENEEA. Trimming stripped 5 bases from V and 2 bases from J, with 10 bases between. The CDR3 region is CASSLGATYEQYF. CDR3 nucleotides: TGTGCCAGCAGCCTTGGGGCCACCTACGAGCAGTACTTC.

The gene calls are TRBV5-1 and TRBJ2-7; no reliable D call. Germline V gene sequence: CDR1 SGHRS, CDR2 YFSETQ. This CDR3 has 15 amino acids. V was clipped by 0 bases and J by 0 bases, with 10 bases between them. The CDR3 DNA sequence: TGCGCCAGCAGCTTGGAAAGCGCCAGCTCCTACGAGCAGTACTTC. Its protein is CASSLESASSYEQYF. The whole variable domain, filled in from reference TRBV5-1 and TRBJ2-7, reads KAGVTQTPRYLIKTRGQQVTLSCSPISGHRSVSWYQQTPGQGLQFLFEYFSETQRNKGNFPGRFSGRQFSNSRSEMNVSTLELGDSALYLCASSLESASSYEQYFGPGTRLTVT.

The chain links TRBV7-2 to TRBJ1-2; a weak D match, TRBD1 (6 bases). Germline lookup yields CDR1 SGHTA and CDR2 FQGNSA. Trimming took 6 bases from V and 5 from J, leaving 13 bases between them. The CDR3 contains 13 residues. The CDR3 sequence is CASRDSLSYGYTF. The DNA of the CDR3 is TGTGCCAGCAGGGACAGTCTTTCTTATGGCTACACCTTC.

In regard to this clone: Other nucleotide sequences from this sample produce the same CDR3. The chain couples TRBV30 to TRBJ1-2, with TRBD1 matching 8 bases. Germline CDR1 reads GTSNPN; CDR2 reads SVGIG (reference sequence). The CDR3 covers 14 residues. With 0 bases clipped from V and 3 bases from J, the junction kept 3 bases outside the gene matches. CDR3 protein: CAWSVTGGYYGYTF. CDR3 DNA sequence: TGTGCCTGGAGTGTAACAGGGGGGTACTATGGCTACACCTTC.

This clone was seen a single time. The CDR3 region has the DNA TGCGCCACCCAGCCCGGGACTAGCGGGGGTGAGACCCAGTACTTC. It is translated as CATQPGTSGGETQYF. The chain has TRBV10-2 and TRBJ2-5; the match to TRBD2 covers 14 bases. Germline CDR1 reads WSHSY; CDR2 reads SAAADI. V shed 10 bases, J shed 5 bases, and the junction held 9 bases outside the gene matches. The CDR3 is 15 residues long.

To note about this clone: At the DNA level, this CDR3 is encoded by other sequences in the same sample as well. The chain joins TRBV5-1 to TRBJ2-2; the D call may be TRBD1 or TRBD2 (6 bases each). The germline CDR1 and CDR2 sequences are SGHRS and YFSETQ. CDR3 length: 15 amino acids. V was shortened by 0 bases and J by 7 bases, with 13 bases between the two germline ends. CDR3 amino acids: CASSLEGGANGELFF. The CDR3 DNA follows: TGCGCCAGCAGCTTGGAGGGGGGTGCGAACGGGGAGCTGTTTTTT.

CDR3 nucleotides: TGTGCCACCAGCAGGGGTGGGGCAAAAGGAGGAGAGACCCAGTACTTC. It codes for CATSRGGAKGGETQYF. The genes are TRBV15 and TRBJ2-5; D may match TRBD1 or TRBD2 (5 bases each). Germline loops: CDR1 LNHNV, CDR2 YYDKDF (reference sequence). Trimming took off 3 bases at V and 4 bases at J, with 18 bases between the two ends. CDR3 length: 16 amino acids.

V and J are TRBV9 and TRBJ1-3; TRBD1 might be the D (5 bases). Germline lookup yields CDR1 SGDLS and CDR2 YYNGEE. This CDR3 region has 15 residues. V was pared by 2 bases and J by 6 bases, with 15 bases between. The CDR3 sequence is CASSVVGHITNTIYF. CDR3 nucleotides: TGTGCCAGCAGCGTGGTAGGACACATAACAAACACCATATATTTT.

V usage is TRBV7-2 and J usage is TRBJ1-5; D call uncertain. The CDR3 contains 13 residues. V dropped 4 bases and J dropped 0 bases, with 4 bases sitting between them. Per the germline V gene, CDR1 is SGHTA and CDR2 is FQGNSA. The DNA for the CDR3 is TGTGCCAGCAGCTCGTATAGCAATCAGCCCCAGCATTTT. Encoded protein: CASSSYSNQPQHF.

The V gene is TRBV4-1, the J gene TRBJ1-2; 9 bases fit TRBD1. V dropped 2 bases and J dropped 7; count of bases not matched to a gene: 8. The germline CDR1 and CDR2 sequences are MGHRA and YSYEKL. There are 15 residues in the CDR3. CDR3 region: CASSQTPGQGGGYTF. The CDR3 bases are TGCGCCAGCAGCCAAACACCGGGACAGGGAGGTGGCTACACCTTC.